This T cell receptor (beta chain) was documented in a study of T cell responses to AZD1222 COVID-19 vaccine. Sequenced by immunoSEQ multiplex PCR; TCRdb stores in-frame clones only, minus some. The table has 97,000 or so clones, 84% seen once; the top ten hold 17%. The CDR3 spans 13 residues. V was cut by 3 bases and J by 4 bases, with 10 bases left in between. The V gene's germline CDR1 is KGHSH and CDR2 LQKENI. Turning to this clone: Its antigen is as yet unknown.

Broader study findings: Repertoire samples came only from after the peak T cell response. With dominance at 160-218 and 743-854, vaccine-associated CD4 TCRs spanned spike. White British donors predominated, females outnumbered males, and clonal diversity was possibly underestimated.

V is TRBV18 and J is TRBJ2-7; D might be TRBD1 (5 bases). Sample: peripheral blood, taken on day 0 of AZD1222 vaccination. The TCR was taken from an adult in good health. This chain's CDR3 is CASSPQGTYEQYF. CDR3 nucleotide sequence: TGTGCCAGCTCACCTCAGGGTACTTACGAGCAGTACTTC.